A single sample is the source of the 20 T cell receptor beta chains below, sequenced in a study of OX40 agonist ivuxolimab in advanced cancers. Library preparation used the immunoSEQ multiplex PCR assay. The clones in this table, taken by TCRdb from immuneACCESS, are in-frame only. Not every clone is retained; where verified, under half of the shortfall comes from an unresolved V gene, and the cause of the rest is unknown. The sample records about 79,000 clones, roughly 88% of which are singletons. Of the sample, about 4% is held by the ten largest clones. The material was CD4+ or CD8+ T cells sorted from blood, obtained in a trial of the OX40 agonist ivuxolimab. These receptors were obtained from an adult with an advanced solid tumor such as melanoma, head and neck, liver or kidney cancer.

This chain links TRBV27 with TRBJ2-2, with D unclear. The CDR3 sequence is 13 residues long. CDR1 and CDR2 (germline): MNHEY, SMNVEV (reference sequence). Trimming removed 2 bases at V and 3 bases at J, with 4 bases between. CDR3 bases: TGTGCCAGCAGTTTAACCCACACCGGGGAGCTGTTTTTT. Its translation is CASSLTHTGELFF.

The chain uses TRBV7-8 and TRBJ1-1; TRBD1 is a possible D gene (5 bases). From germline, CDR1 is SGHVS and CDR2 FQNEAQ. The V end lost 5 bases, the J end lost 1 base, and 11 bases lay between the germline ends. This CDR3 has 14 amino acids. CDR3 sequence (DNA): TGTGCCAGCAGCCGTGGGACGTGGAACACTGAAGCTTTCTTT. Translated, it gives CASSRGTWNTEAFF.

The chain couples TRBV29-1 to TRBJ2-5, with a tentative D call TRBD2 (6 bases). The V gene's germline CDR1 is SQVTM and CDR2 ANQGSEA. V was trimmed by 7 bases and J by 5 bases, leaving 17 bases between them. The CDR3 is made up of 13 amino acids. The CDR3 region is CSAGRLEWETQYF. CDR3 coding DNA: TGCAGCGCAGGAAGACTAGAATGGGAGACCCAGTACTTC.

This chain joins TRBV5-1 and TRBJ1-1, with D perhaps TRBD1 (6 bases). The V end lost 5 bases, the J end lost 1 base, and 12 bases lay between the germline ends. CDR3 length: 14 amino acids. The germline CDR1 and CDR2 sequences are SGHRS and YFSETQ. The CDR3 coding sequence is TGCGCCAGCAGTCAGGACAGCTCGAACACTGAAGCTTTCTTT. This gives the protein CASSQDSSNTEAFF.

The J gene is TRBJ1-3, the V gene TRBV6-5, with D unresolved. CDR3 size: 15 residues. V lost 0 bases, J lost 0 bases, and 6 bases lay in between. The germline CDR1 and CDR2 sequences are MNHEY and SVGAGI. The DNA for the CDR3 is TGTGCCAGCAGTTACTCGGGCAGCTCTGGAAACACCATATATTTT. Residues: CASSYSGSSGNTIYF.

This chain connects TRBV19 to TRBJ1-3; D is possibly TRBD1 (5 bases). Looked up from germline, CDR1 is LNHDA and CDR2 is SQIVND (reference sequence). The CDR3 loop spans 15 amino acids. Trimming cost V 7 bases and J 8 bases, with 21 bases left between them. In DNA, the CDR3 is TGTGCCAGTACTGACCTGCAGGGTTTCGGTGACACCATATATTTT. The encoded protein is CASTDLQGFGDTIYF. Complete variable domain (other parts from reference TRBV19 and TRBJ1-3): DGGITQSPKYLFRKEGQNVTLSCEQNLNHDAMYWYRQDPGQGLRLIYYSQIVNDFQKGDIAEGYSVSREKKESFPLTVTSAQKNPTAFYLCASTDLQGFGDTIYFGEGSWLTVV.

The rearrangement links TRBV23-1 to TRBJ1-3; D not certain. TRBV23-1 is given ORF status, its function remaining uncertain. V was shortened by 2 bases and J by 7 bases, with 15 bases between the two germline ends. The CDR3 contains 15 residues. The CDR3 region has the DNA TGCGCCAGCAGTCAAGGAGAGGGTGCTCGGAACACCATATATTTT. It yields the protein CASSQGEGARNTIYF.

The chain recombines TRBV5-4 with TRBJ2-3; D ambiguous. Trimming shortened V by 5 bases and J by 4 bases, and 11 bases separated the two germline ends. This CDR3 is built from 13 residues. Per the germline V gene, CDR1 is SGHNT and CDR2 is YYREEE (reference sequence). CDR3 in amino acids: CASSGAQADTQYF. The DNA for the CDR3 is TGTGCCAGCAGTGGCGCGCAGGCAGATACGCAGTATTTT.

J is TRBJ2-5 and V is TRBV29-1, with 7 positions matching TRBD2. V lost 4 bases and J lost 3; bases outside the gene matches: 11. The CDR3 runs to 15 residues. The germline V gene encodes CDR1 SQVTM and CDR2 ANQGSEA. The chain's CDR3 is CSVAPVRGWEETQYF. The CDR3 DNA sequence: TGCAGCGTTGCTCCGGTGCGGGGGTGGGAAGAGACCCAGTACTTC. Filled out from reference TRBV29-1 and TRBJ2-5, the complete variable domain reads SAVISQKPSRDICQRGTSLTIQCQVDSQVTMMFWYRQQPGQSLTLIATANQGSEATYESGFVIDKFPISRPNLTFSTLTVSNMSPEDSSIYLCSVAPVRGWEETQYFGPGTRLLVL.

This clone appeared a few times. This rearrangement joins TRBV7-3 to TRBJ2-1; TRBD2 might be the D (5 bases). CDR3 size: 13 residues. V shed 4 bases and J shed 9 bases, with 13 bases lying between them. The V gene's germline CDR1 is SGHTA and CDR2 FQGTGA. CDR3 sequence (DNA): TGTGCCAGCAGCTCAAGCCTAGCAGGTGAGCAGTTCTTC. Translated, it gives CASSSSLAGEQFF.

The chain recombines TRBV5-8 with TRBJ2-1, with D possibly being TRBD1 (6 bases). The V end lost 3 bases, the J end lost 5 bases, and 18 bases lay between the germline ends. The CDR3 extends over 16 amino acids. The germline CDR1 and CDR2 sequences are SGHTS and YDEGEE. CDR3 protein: CASSSPGTSYHNEQFF. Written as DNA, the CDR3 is TGTGCCAGCAGCTCCCCGGGGACATCCTATCACAATGAGCAGTTCTTC.

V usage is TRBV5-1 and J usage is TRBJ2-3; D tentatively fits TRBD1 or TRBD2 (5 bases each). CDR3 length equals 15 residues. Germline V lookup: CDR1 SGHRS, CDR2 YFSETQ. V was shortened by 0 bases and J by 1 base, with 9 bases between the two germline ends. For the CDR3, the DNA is TGCGCCAGCAGCTTGGGCCAGGGAGGCACAGATACGCAGTATTTT. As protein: CASSLGQGGTDTQYF.

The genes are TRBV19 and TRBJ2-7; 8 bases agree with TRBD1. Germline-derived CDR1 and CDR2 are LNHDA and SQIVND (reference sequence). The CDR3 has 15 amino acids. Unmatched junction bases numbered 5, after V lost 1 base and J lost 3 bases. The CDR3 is CASSIAGQDLYEQYF. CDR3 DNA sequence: TGTGCCAGTAGTATAGCGGGACAGGACCTCTACGAGCAGTACTTC.

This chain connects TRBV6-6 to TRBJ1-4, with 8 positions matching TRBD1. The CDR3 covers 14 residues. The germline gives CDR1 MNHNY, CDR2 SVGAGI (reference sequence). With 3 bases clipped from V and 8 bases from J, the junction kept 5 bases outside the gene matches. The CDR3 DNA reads TGTGCCAGCAGTTATGGACAGGGAGTCGAAAAACTGTTTTTT. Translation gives CASSYGQGVEKLFF.

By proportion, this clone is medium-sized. In DNA form, the CDR3 reads TGTGCCAGCAGTGAAAGACTAGCGGGGTCCTCGGACCCGCAGTATTTT. Translating it yields CASSERLAGSSDPQYF. This chain uses TRBV6-1 with TRBJ2-3; TRBD2 matches at 11 bases. J lost 10 bases, V lost 2 bases, and 11 bases had no gene match. This CDR3 contains 16 residues. In germline, CDR1 is MNHNS, CDR2 SASEGT.

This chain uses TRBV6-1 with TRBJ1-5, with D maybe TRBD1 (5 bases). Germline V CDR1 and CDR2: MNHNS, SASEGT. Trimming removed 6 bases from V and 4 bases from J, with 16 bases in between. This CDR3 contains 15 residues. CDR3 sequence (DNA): TGTGCCAGCAGGCGTCAGGGAGGATCGAATCAGCCCCAGCATTTT. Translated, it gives CASRRQGGSNQPQHF.

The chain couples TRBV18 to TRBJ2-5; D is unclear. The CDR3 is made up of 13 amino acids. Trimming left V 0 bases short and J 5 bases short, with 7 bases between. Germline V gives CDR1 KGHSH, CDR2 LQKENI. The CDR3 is CASSPPSYETQYF. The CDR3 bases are TGTGCCAGCTCACCACCGTCGTACGAGACCCAGTACTTC.

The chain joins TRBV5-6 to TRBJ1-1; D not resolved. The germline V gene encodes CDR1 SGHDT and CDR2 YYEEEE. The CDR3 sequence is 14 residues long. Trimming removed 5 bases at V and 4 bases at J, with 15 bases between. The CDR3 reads CASSRAGYGTEAFF. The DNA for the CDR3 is TGTGCCAGCAGTCGAGCGGGGTACGGCACTGAAGCTTTCTTT.

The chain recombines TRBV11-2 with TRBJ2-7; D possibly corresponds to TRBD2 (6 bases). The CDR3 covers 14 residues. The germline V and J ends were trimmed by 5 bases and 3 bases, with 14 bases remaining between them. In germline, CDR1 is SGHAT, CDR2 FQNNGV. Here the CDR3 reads CASSPGGAHYEQYF. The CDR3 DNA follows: TGTGCCAGCAGCCCCGGCGGGGCCCACTACGAGCAGTACTTC. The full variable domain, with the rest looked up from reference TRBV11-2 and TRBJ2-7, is EAGVAQSPRYKIIEKRQSVAFWCNPISGHATLYWYQQILGQGPKLLIQFQNNGVVDDSQLPKDRFSAERLKGVDSTLKIQPAKLEDSAVYLCASSPGGAHYEQYFGPGTRLTVT.

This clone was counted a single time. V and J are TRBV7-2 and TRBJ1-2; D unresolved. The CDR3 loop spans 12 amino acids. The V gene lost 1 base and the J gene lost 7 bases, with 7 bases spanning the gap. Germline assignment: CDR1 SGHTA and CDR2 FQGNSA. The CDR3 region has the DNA TGTGCCAGCAGCTTAGGGACGGGTGGCTACACCTTC. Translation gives CASSLGTGGYTF. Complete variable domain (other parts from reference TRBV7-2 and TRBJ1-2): GAGVSQSPSNKVTEKGKDVELRCDPISGHTALYWYRQSLGQGLEFLIYFQGNSAPDKSGLPSDRFSAERTGGSVSTLTIQRTQQEDSAVYLCASSLGTGGYTFGSGTRLTVV.